This T cell receptor beta chain was recovered during a study of cytomegalovirus exposure and HLA in healthy donors. With respect to this clone: No antigen is known for it.

The germline gives CDR1 SGHRS, CDR2 YFSETQ. This CDR3 contains 14 residues. The ends were cut back, 0 bases at V and 7 bases at J, with 11 bases in the middle. General observations from the study: A later analysis linked a missense DCLRE1C variant to TCR beta V- and J-gene trimming.

PCR primers comprised 60 Vbeta and 13 Jbeta primers. The method was immunoSEQ multiplex PCR; TCRdb's version includes in-frame clones alone and lacks a portion of them. Among 50,000 or so clones listed, 77% were seen once. The source material was PBMCs. The chain combines TRBV5-1 with TRBJ1-5; D is ambiguous. The TCR comes from a female donor in good health and CMV-seronegative. The CDR3 reads CASSLGEGSQPQHF. In DNA, the CDR3 is TGCGCCAGCAGCTTGGGGGAGGGTAGCCAGCCCCAGCATTTT.